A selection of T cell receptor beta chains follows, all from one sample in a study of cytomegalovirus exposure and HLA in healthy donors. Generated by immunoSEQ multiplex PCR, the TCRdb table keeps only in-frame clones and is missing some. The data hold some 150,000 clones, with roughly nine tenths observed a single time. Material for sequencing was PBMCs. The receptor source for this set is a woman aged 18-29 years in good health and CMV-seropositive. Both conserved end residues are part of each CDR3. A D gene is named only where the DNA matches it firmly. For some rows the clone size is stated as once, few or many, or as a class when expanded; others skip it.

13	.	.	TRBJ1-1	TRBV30	CAWSVPGQTEAFF	TGTGCCTGGAGTGTACCTGGACAGACTGAAGCTTTCTTT
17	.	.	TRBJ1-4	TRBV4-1	CASSQDGRVTTNEKLFF	TGCGCCAGCAGCCAAGATGGCAGGGTTACAACTAATGAAAAACTGTTTTTT
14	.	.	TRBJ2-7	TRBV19	CASSPFGFADEQYF	TGTGCCAGTAGTCCCTTCGGGTTTGCGGACGAGCAGTACTTC
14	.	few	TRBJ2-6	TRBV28	CASNRNSGANVLTF	TGTGCCAGTAACAGAAACTCTGGGGCCAACGTCCTGACTTTC
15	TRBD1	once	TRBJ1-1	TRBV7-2	CASSLAWTGDTEAFF	TGTGCCAGCAGCTTAGCTTGGACAGGGGACACTGAAGCTTTCTTT
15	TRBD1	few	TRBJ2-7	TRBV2	CASSTTKVGTGGQYF	TGTGCCAGCAGCACAACAAAGGTCGGGACAGGAGGGCAGTACTTC
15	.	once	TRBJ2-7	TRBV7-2	CASSRTPSSPYEQYF	TGTGCCAGCAGCAGGACTCCTTCCTCTCCCTACGAGCAGTACTTC
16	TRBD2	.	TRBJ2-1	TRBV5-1	CASSLGSREFYNEQFF	TGCGCCAGCAGCTTGGGGTCGCGGGAGTTTTACAATGAGCAGTTCTTC
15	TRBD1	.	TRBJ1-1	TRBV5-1	CASSWGDSGNTEAFF	TGCGCCAGCAGCTGGGGGGACAGCGGTAACACTGAAGCTTTCTTT
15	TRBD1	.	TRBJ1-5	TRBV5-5	CASSLRDREGQPQHF	TGTGCCAGCAGCTTGAGGGACAGGGAAGGTCAGCCCCAGCATTTT
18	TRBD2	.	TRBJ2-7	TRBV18	CASSRTGASGRQTYEQYF	TGTGCCAGCTCAAGGACTGGGGCTAGCGGGAGGCAAACCTACGAGCAGTACTTC
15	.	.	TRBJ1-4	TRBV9	CASSVASGNNEKLFF	TGTGCCAGCAGCGTAGCCTCAGGGAATAATGAAAAACTGTTTTTT
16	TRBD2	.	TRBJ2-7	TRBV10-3	CAIAGTGGSYSYEQYF	TGTGCCATCGCCGGAACGGGGGGTTCTTACTCCTACGAGCAGTACTTC
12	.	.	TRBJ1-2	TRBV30	CAWSYNSYGYTF	TGTGCCTGGAGTTATAATAGCTATGGCTACACCTTC
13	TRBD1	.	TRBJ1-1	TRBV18	CASSPTGETEAFF	TGTGCCAGCTCGCCAACAGGGGAGACTGAAGCTTTCTTT
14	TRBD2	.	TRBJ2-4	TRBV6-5	CASTQTSGSIIQYF	TGTGCCAGCACCCAGACTAGCGGGAGTATCATTCAGTACTTC
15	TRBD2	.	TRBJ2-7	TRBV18	CASSPPSGSRYEQYF	TGTGCCAGCTCACCACCCAGCGGGAGCCGCTACGAGCAGTACTTC
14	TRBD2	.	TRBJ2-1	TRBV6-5	CASSLSGRASEQFF	TGTGCCAGCAGCCTTAGCGGGCGGGCTAGTGAGCAGTTCTTC
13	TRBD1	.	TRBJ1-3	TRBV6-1	CASRDRVGNTIYF	TGTGCCAGCAGGGACAGGGTTGGAAACACCATATATTTT
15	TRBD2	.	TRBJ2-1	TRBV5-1	CASCAGVALSGEQFF	TGCGCCAGCTGTGCGGGGGTAGCTTTATCCGGGGAGCAGTTCTTC
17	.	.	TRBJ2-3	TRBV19	CASSIVIQVLRTDTQYF	TGTGCCAGTAGTATAGTGATCCAGGTCTTGCGCACAGATACGCAGTATTTT
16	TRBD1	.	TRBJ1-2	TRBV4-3	CASSRVPGQGNYGYTF	TGCGCCAGCAGCCGAGTCCCGGGACAGGGTAACTATGGCTACACCTTC
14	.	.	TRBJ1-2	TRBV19	CASNHGQRNYGYTF	TGTGCCAGTAATCACGGACAGAGGAACTATGGCTACACCTTC
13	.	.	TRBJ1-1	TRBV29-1	CSDRTPGSTEAFF	TGCAGCGATAGGACACCCGGGAGCACTGAAGCTTTCTTT
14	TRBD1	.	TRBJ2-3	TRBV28	CASSSAGGDGTQYF	TGTGCCAGCAGTTCCGCAGGGGGCGACGGTACGCAGTATTTT
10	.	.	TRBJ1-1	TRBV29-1	CSVGSTEAFF	TGCAGCGTCGGGAGCACTGAAGCTTTCTTT
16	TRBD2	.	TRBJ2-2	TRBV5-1	CASSFGLGIDNGELFF	TGCGCCAGCAGCTTCGGACTAGGGATTGACAACGGGGAGCTGTTTTTT
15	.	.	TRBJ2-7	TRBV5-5	CASSTGQGLAYEQYF	TGTGCCAGCAGCACCGGACAAGGGTTAGCCTACGAGCAGTACTTC
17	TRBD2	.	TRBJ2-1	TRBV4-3	CASSQRWGTSEDNEQFF	TGCGCCAGCAGCCAGAGGTGGGGGACTAGCGAAGACAATGAGCAGTTCTTC
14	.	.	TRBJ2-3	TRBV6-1	CASRVRAHTDTQYF	TGTGCCAGCAGGGTCAGGGCCCACACAGATACGCAGTATTTT
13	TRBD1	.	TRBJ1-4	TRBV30	CASNRGLGEKLFF	TGTGCCTCCAACAGGGGGTTGGGAGAAAAACTGTTTTTT
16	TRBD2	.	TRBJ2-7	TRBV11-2	CASSWPGGAGEFEQYF	TGTGCCAGCAGCTGGCCCGGGGGAGCGGGAGAATTCGAGCAGTACTTC
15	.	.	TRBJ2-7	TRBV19	CASSTPSDTSYEQYF	TGTGCCAGTAGTACACCTAGCGACACCTCCTACGAGCAGTACTTC
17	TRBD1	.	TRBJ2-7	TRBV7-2	CASSPAWTGGFSYEQYF	TGTGCCAGCAGCCCCGCCTGGACAGGGGGCTTCTCCTACGAGCAGTACTTC
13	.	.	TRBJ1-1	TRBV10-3	CAISPPGNTEAFF	TGTGCCATCAGTCCTCCGGGGAACACTGAAGCTTTCTTT
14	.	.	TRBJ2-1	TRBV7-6	CASSSWRGENEQFF	TGTGCCAGCAGCTCTTGGAGGGGTGAAAATGAGCAGTTCTTC
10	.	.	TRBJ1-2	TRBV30	CAWIGLLIIF	TGTGCCTGGATAGGACTACTAATCATCTTC
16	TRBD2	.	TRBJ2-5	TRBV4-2	CASSQRTGRRGETQYF	TGTGCCAGCAGCCAGCGGACGGGACGGCGGGGGGAGACCCAGTACTTC
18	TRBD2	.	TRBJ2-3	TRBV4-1	CASSQDNIGTSEISTQYF	TGCGCCAGCAGCCAAGATAATATAGGGACTAGCGAGATCAGTACGCAGTATTTT
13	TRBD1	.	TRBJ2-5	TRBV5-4	CASSYRGEETQYF	TGTGCCAGCAGTTACAGGGGAGAAGAGACCCAGTACTTC
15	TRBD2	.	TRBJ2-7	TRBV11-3	CASSSELAGGYEQYF	TGTGCCAGCAGCTCAGAACTAGCGGGAGGCTACGAGCAGTACTTC
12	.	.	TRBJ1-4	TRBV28	CAARSGIEKLFF	TGTGCCGCCCGCTCCGGTATTGAAAAACTGTTTTTT
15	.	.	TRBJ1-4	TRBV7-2	CASSLSPSTNEKLFF	TGTGCCAGCAGCCTCTCCCCCTCGACTAATGAAAAACTGTTTTTT
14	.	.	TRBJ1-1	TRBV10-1	CASSESRDGTEAFF	TGCGCCAGCAGTGAGTCGAGGGATGGCACTGAAGCTTTCTTT
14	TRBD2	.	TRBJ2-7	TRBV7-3	CASSLTGGSYEQYF	TGTGCCAGCAGCTTAACCGGCGGGAGCTACGAGCAGTACTTC
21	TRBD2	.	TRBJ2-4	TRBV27	CASSPYPRLAGQVHSKNIQYF	TGTGCCAGCAGTCCCTACCCCCGACTAGCGGGACAAGTTCATAGCAAAAACATTCAGTACTTC
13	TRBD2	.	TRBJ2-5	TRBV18	CASSPTSLETQYF	TGTGCCAGCTCACCGACTAGCCTGGAGACCCAGTACTTC
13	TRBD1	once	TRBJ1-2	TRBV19	CASSNTGVSGYTF	TGTGCCAGTAGTAACACAGGGGTATCAGGCTACACCTTC
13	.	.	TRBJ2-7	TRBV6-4	CASSGQNRWEQYF	TGTGCCAGCAGCGGACAAAACCGGTGGGAGCAGTACTTC